The source of this TCR beta chain is a study of shared clonotypes between healthy human individuals. Only in-frame clones appear in the TCRdb table, and some are missing; sequencing was by immunoSEQ multiplex PCR. The repertoire consists of under 2.5 million clones, with 80% to 95% occurring once and the leading ten covering about 0.41%. The germline gives CDR1 GTSNPN, CDR2 SVGIG (reference sequence). Trimming took off 2 bases at V and 6 bases at J, with 13 bases between the two ends. CDR3 length equals 14 residues. Sequenced sample: naive CD4+ T cells from PBMCs. Subset in this sample: CD45RA+ positively selected. The chain recombines TRBV30 with TRBJ1-4, with TRBD1 as a possible D gene (5 bases). This TCR derives from a man aged 18 to 29 in good health. Some clones in this sample may be carry-over from other donors' samples. The CDR3 protein is CAWSTLQVHEKLFF. CDR3 sequence (DNA): TGTGCCTGGAGTACGCTACAGGTTCATGAAAAACTGTTTTTT.